These T cell receptor beta chains were read from a single sample in a study of patients and donors after allogeneic stem cell transplantation. From the RT-PCR reads, TCRdb called clonotypes with MiXCR, one entry per CDR3 protein. There are 900,000 to 1,000,000 distinct CDR3 sequences in the sample; roughly 18% occur only once, and around 5.5% lies in the top ten. The sample consisted of blood, either unsorted or a sorted T cell fraction (not recorded which). All receptors come from a human donor who was either an allogeneic HSCT recipient or a stem cell or donor lymphocyte infusion donor (not recorded which). It is not recorded whose cells these are; they may come from a transplant donor. Both conserved end residues are part of each CDR3. Each record gives: D gene, clone size, J gene, V gene, CDR3 protein. D genes are given only for firm matches. Clone size is stated in some rows and not others, as once, few, many or a class when expanded.

d_call: .; clone_size: many; j_call: TRBJ2-2; v_call: TRBV7-2; cdr3_aa: CASSTTLNTGELFF
d_call: .; clone_size: many; j_call: TRBJ2-7; v_call: TRBV12-3/TRBV12-4; cdr3_aa: CASQLAGASYEQYF
d_call: .; clone_size: .; j_call: TRBJ2-7; v_call: TRBV4-2; cdr3_aa: CASARGGGLNEQYF
d_call: .; clone_size: .; j_call: TRBJ1-1; v_call: TRBV29-1; cdr3_aa: CSVETGSTEAFF
d_call: .; clone_size: few; j_call: TRBJ1-2; v_call: TRBV12-3/TRBV12-4; cdr3_aa: CASSLARDSYTF
d_call: .; clone_size: .; j_call: TRBJ1-6; v_call: TRBV6-1; cdr3_aa: CASSTRSNSPLHF
d_call: TRBD1; clone_size: .; j_call: TRBJ2-3; v_call: TRBV12-3/TRBV12-4; cdr3_aa: CASSSDDRGLTQYF
d_call: .; clone_size: many; j_call: TRBJ2-7; v_call: TRBV4-1; cdr3_aa: CASSQVADPFIYEQYF
d_call: .; clone_size: few; j_call: TRBJ1-2; v_call: TRBV5-1; cdr3_aa: CASSNQLQGADGYTF
d_call: .; clone_size: .; j_call: TRBJ2-6; v_call: TRBV4-2; cdr3_aa: CASRRIRSGANVLTF
d_call: TRBD2; clone_size: few; j_call: TRBJ2-5; v_call: TRBV20-1; cdr3_aa: CSAPVGLADMETQYF
d_call: TRBD2; clone_size: few; j_call: TRBJ2-2; v_call: TRBV5-1; cdr3_aa: CASSGRTSGGLNTGELFF
d_call: TRBD2; clone_size: .; j_call: TRBJ2-5; v_call: TRBV2; cdr3_aa: CASSEATAGGETQYF
d_call: .; clone_size: .; j_call: TRBJ1-1; v_call: TRBV12-5; cdr3_aa: CAGGSREGTTEAFF
d_call: .; clone_size: many; j_call: TRBJ1-1; v_call: TRBV7-7; cdr3_aa: CASSLVQYTGNTEAFF
d_call: TRBD2; clone_size: .; j_call: TRBJ2-7; v_call: TRBV18; cdr3_aa: CASSPPGTSGRTHF
d_call: .; clone_size: many; j_call: TRBJ2-1; v_call: TRBV29-1; cdr3_aa: CSVGPQVGEQFF
d_call: .; clone_size: .; j_call: TRBJ2-5; v_call: TRBV21-1; cdr3_aa: CASSKFGTTQETQYF
d_call: .; clone_size: .; j_call: TRBJ2-2; v_call: TRBV10-3; cdr3_aa: CAISEIPGELFF
d_call: .; clone_size: few; j_call: TRBJ2-7; v_call: TRBV6-5; cdr3_aa: CASSYQSRKGSYEQYF
d_call: .; clone_size: .; j_call: TRBJ2-2; v_call: TRBV7-6; cdr3_aa: CASSFDSVSNTGELFF
d_call: .; clone_size: few; j_call: TRBJ2-7; v_call: TRBV20-1; cdr3_aa: CSATPGGGIYEQYF
d_call: .; clone_size: .; j_call: TRBJ2-1; v_call: TRBV20-1; cdr3_aa: CSASDPRRNEQFF
d_call: TRBD2; clone_size: many; j_call: TRBJ2-1; v_call: TRBV7-8; cdr3_aa: CASSLVTSGAWDEQFF
d_call: TRBD1; clone_size: .; j_call: TRBJ2-1; v_call: TRBV20-1; cdr3_aa: CSAYRDRGLNEQFF
d_call: .; clone_size: few; j_call: TRBJ2-7; v_call: TRBV6-5; cdr3_aa: CASSYVRQVGSEQYF
d_call: TRBD1; clone_size: .; j_call: TRBJ1-3; v_call: TRBV10-3; cdr3_aa: CAISGPDRTTGNTIYF
d_call: .; clone_size: few; j_call: TRBJ1-1; v_call: TRBV27; cdr3_aa: CASSFEGQGSWNTEAFF
d_call: .; clone_size: few; j_call: TRBJ2-5; v_call: TRBV12-3/TRBV12-4; cdr3_aa: CASSSRTTQYF
d_call: .; clone_size: .; j_call: TRBJ2-7; v_call: TRBV7-9; cdr3_aa: CASSFGDKPYEQYF
d_call: .; clone_size: many; j_call: TRBJ2-1; v_call: TRBV12-3/TRBV12-4; cdr3_aa: CASSFSEGVAYNEQFF
d_call: .; clone_size: .; j_call: TRBJ2-1; v_call: TRBV5-1; cdr3_aa: CASSSDLPRNEQFF
d_call: .; clone_size: .; j_call: TRBJ1-5; v_call: TRBV12-3/TRBV12-4; cdr3_aa: CASSSSGGRNQPQHF
d_call: .; clone_size: .; j_call: TRBJ1-2; v_call: TRBV12-3/TRBV12-4; cdr3_aa: CASCRAGNYGYTF
d_call: TRBD2; clone_size: .; j_call: TRBJ2-2; v_call: TRBV12-3/TRBV12-4; cdr3_aa: CASSQRTSSAGELFF
d_call: TRBD2; clone_size: few; j_call: TRBJ2-5; v_call: TRBV12-3/TRBV12-4; cdr3_aa: CASSLRRGGREAQYF
d_call: .; clone_size: .; j_call: TRBJ1-6; v_call: TRBV5-1; cdr3_aa: CASRQASRVGNSPLHF
d_call: .; clone_size: many; j_call: TRBJ2-1; v_call: TRBV20-1; cdr3_aa: CSARGRAPYNEQFF
d_call: .; clone_size: .; j_call: TRBJ2-3; v_call: TRBV11-2; cdr3_aa: CASSLDLWTDTQYF
d_call: .; clone_size: .; j_call: TRBJ2-7; v_call: TRBV20-1; cdr3_aa: CSAPPGGANEQYF
d_call: .; clone_size: .; j_call: TRBJ2-2; v_call: TRBV20-1; cdr3_aa: CSARRPGQVPGELFF
d_call: TRBD1; clone_size: few; j_call: TRBJ1-2; v_call: TRBV5-6; cdr3_aa: CASSFTTGSNGYTF
d_call: TRBD1; clone_size: .; j_call: TRBJ2-1; v_call: TRBV18; cdr3_aa: CASSPPGQVNNEQFF
d_call: TRBD1; clone_size: .; j_call: TRBJ1-2; v_call: TRBV11-2; cdr3_aa: CASSTGWDRGLLDYGYTF
d_call: TRBD2; clone_size: .; j_call: TRBJ2-3; v_call: TRBV4-3; cdr3_aa: CASLRPSGDTDTQYF
d_call: .; clone_size: .; j_call: TRBJ2-7; v_call: TRBV27; cdr3_aa: CASSLSATPGIYEQYF
d_call: .; clone_size: .; j_call: TRBJ2-5; v_call: TRBV10-3; cdr3_aa: CATQGEALETQYF
d_call: TRBD2; clone_size: few; j_call: TRBJ2-7; v_call: TRBV7-2; cdr3_aa: CASSFRTSGMGEQYF
d_call: .; clone_size: few; j_call: TRBJ2-3; v_call: TRBV5-1; cdr3_aa: CASSFFEDTQYF
d_call: .; clone_size: few; j_call: TRBJ1-5; v_call: TRBV20-1; cdr3_aa: CSAGQPSQPQHF
d_call: .; clone_size: few; j_call: TRBJ2-1; v_call: TRBV6-2/TRBV6-3; cdr3_aa: CASRPAGYNEQFF
d_call: TRBD2; clone_size: .; j_call: TRBJ2-3; v_call: TRBV5-4; cdr3_aa: CASRPGTSGSLSTDTQYF
d_call: .; clone_size: many; j_call: TRBJ1-5; v_call: TRBV12-3/TRBV12-4; cdr3_aa: CASSLGGWEHGNQPQHF
d_call: .; clone_size: few; j_call: TRBJ1-1; v_call: TRBV5-1; cdr3_aa: CASSLSPVQGNTEAFF
d_call: .; clone_size: .; j_call: TRBJ2-1; v_call: TRBV4-3; cdr3_aa: CASSQDIGASSYNEQFF
d_call: .; clone_size: .; j_call: TRBJ2-3; v_call: TRBV12-3/TRBV12-4; cdr3_aa: CASSQWHTQYF
d_call: TRBD1; clone_size: .; j_call: TRBJ2-3; v_call: TRBV24-1; cdr3_aa: CATSDPGTALDTQYF
d_call: .; clone_size: few; j_call: TRBJ1-2; v_call: TRBV5-1; cdr3_aa: CASSLPVTATTVSRDGYTF
d_call: .; clone_size: .; j_call: TRBJ1-2; v_call: TRBV25-1; cdr3_aa: CASSEFRGAGYTF